Below, 16 T cell receptor beta chains from the same sample are listed, as sequenced in a study of CD8+CD57+ T cells in acquired aplastic anemia. For CDR3 and TCR beta VDJ profiling, genomic DNA was the template used. TCRdb used MiXCR to reprocess the reads, holding one entry per CDR3 protein. The table shows about 110,000 distinct CDR3 sequences, with 40% to 65% occurring only once. What was sequenced was sorted CD4+, CD8+, or CD8+CD57+ T cells (not recorded which) from PBMCs. Receptors were obtained from a human donor in good health, serving as a control.

The chain has TRBV19 and TRBJ1-2; D remains unclear. Trimming took 5 bases from V and 6 from J, leaving 7 bases between them. Looked up from germline, CDR1 is LNHDA and CDR2 is SQIVND (reference sequence). This CDR3 contains 11 residues. The CDR3 loop is CASSLSHGYTF. DNA for the CDR3: TGTGCCAGTAGTTTGTCCCATGGCTACACCTTC.

This chain joins TRBV7-2 and TRBJ2-7, with 11 bases aligning to TRBD1. CDR1 and CDR2 from the germline V gene are SGHTA and FQGNSA. The CDR3 length is 13 residues. J gave up 7 bases and V 6 bases, and 5 bases lay outside the gene matches. CDR3 coding DNA: TGTGCCAGCAGGTCGGGACAGGGGGGTGAGCAGTACTTC. Translated: CASRSGQGGEQYF.

Points on this clonotype: Lacking the conserved final phenylalanine or tryptophan, this CDR3 likely reflects a read error. This chain uses TRBV7-2 with TRBJ2-7; 9 bases agree with TRBD1. The CDR3 spans 15 residues. Germline V gene sequence: CDR1 SGHTA, CDR2 FQGNSA. The CDR3 DNA follows: TGTGCCAGTAGCTTAACAGGACAGGGGACCTACGAGCAGTACTCC. This gives the protein CASSLTGQGTYEQYS.

The chain uses TRBV2 and TRBJ1-4; no clear D. Trimming pared 5 bases from V and 8 bases from J, leaving 15 bases between. Germline CDR1 is SNHLY and CDR2 is FYNNEI. The CDR3 is 14 amino acids. Written as DNA, the CDR3 is TGTGCCAGCAGTTCCCATACCGGACCCGAAAAACTGTTTTTT. This codes for CASSSHTGPEKLFF. Full variable domain (remainder filled in from reference TRBV2 and TRBJ1-4): EPEVTQTPSHQVTQMGQEVILRCVPISNHLYFYWYRQILGQKVEFLVSFYNNEISEKSEIFDDQFSVERPDGSNFTLKIRSTKLEDSAMYFCASSSHTGPEKLFFGSGTQLSVL.

This chain connects TRBV2 to TRBJ1-6; D ambiguous. CDR3 length: 14 amino acids. V lost 4 bases to trimming and J lost 2 bases, with 6 bases between them. CDR1 SNHLY and CDR2 FYNNEI come from the germline V gene. For the CDR3, the DNA is TGTGCCAGCAGTGGTGGGGCCTATAATTCACCCCTCCACTTT. The encoded protein is CASSGGAYNSPLHF.

The V call is TRBV19, the J call TRBJ2-7; either TRBD1 or TRBD2 may supply D (5 bases each). The CDR3 is 15 residues long. The germline V gene has CDR1 LNHDA and CDR2 SQIVND (reference sequence). V lost 6 bases to trimming and J lost 2 bases, with 17 bases between them. The CDR3 sequence is CASRKKRDGAYEQYF. The DNA of the CDR3 is TGTGCCAGTAGGAAAAAAAGGGACGGAGCCTACGAGCAGTACTTC.

The rearrangement uses TRBV7-2 and TRBJ2-2; no clear D. The CDR3 is made up of 13 amino acids. V was trimmed by 5 bases and J by 7 bases, leaving 11 bases between them. The V gene's germline CDR1 is SGHTA and CDR2 FQGNSA. Here the CDR3 DNA reads TGTGCCAGCAGCCTCCACAAGGACGGGGAGCTGTTTTTT. This translates into CASSLHKDGELFF.

In its sample, this clonotype was seen many times. The rearrangement links TRBV4-1 to TRBJ2-5, with D hard to call. Germline lookup yields CDR1 MGHRA and CDR2 YSYEKL. V was cut by 0 bases and J by 3 bases, with 8 bases left in between. The CDR3 length is 14 residues. The CDR3 here is CASSQDLGEETQYF. CDR3 DNA sequence: TGCGCCAGCAGCCAAGACCTAGGCGAAGAGACCCAGTACTTC.

This clonotype was recorded a few times. V gene TRBV19 combines with J gene TRBJ1-1; D remains ambiguous. The length of the CDR3 is 15 residues. V lost 2 bases to trimming and J lost 2 bases, with 12 bases between them. Germline V gene data show CDR1 as LNHDA and CDR2 as SQIVND (reference sequence). CDR3 loop: CASSISNRGNTEAFF. The CDR3 DNA is TGTGCCAGTAGTATAAGCAATCGGGGTAACACTGAAGCTTTCTTT.

This clonotype was seen at least ten times. The chain combines TRBV11-2 with TRBJ2-7; TRBD1 agrees at 9 bases. This CDR3 comprises 14 residues. In germline, CDR1 is SGHAT, CDR2 FQNNGV. J was trimmed by 1 base and V by 4 bases; bases with no gene match: 2. CDR3 in amino acids: CASSYGTGSYEQYF. The CDR3 DNA reads TGTGCCAGCAGCTACGGGACAGGGTCCTACGAGCAGTACTTC.

The chain uses TRBV9 and TRBJ2-1, with 8 bases aligning to TRBD2. Looked up from germline, CDR1 is SGDLS and CDR2 is YYNGEE. Trimming cost V 2 bases and J 4 bases; bases outside gene matches: 2. The CDR3 is 14 amino acids. The chain's CDR3 is CASSVTSGYNEQFF. CDR3 bases: TGTGCCAGCAGCGTTACTAGCGGATACAATGAGCAGTTCTTC.

Worth noting for this clonotype: The junction differs from germline at one of its ends, possibly a read error. The J gene is TRBJ1-1, the V gene TRBV29-1, with D maybe TRBD1 (5 bases). This CDR3 contains 13 residues. The V gene's germline CDR1 is SQVTM and CDR2 ANQGSEA. This chain's CDR3 is CSIDGGSHTEAFF. DNA for the CDR3: TGCAGCATTGACGGGGGATCTCACACTGAAGCTTTCTTT.

This clonotype turned up a few times. The chain has TRBV24-1 and TRBJ2-7; D might be TRBD2 (6 bases). The V gene lost 9 bases and the J gene lost 3 bases, with 14 bases spanning the gap. Germline-derived CDR1 and CDR2 are KGHDR and SFDVKD. The CDR3 runs 13 residues. CDR3 protein: CATSTGGGYEQYF. In DNA form, the CDR3 reads TGTGCCACCTCGACCGGGGGAGGCTACGAGCAGTACTTC.

The rearrangement links TRBV7-2 to TRBJ1-2; D is possibly TRBD1 (5 bases). This CDR3 has 15 residues. CDR1 is SGHTA, CDR2 FQGNSA, per germline. The germline V and J ends were trimmed by 4 bases and 3 bases, with 15 bases remaining between them. CDR3 loop: CASSSFRQTHYGYTF. The CDR3 coding sequence is TGTGCCAGCAGCTCTTTCCGACAGACTCACTATGGCTACACCTTC. Full variable domain (outside the CDR3, taken from reference TRBV7-2 and TRBJ1-2): GAGVSQSPSNKVTEKGKDVELRCDPISGHTALYWYRQSLGQGLEFLIYFQGNSAPDKSGLPSDRFSAERTGGSVSTLTIQRTQQEDSAVYLCASSSFRQTHYGYTFGSGTRLTVV.

This clonotype was seen only once. This chain links TRBV13 with TRBJ1-1; D may be TRBD1 (6 bases). Germline V lookup: CDR1 PRHDT, CDR2 FYEKMQ (reference sequence). Trimming cost V 4 bases and J 11 bases, with 20 bases left between them. CDR3 length: 14 amino acids. The CDR3 region has the DNA TGTGCCAGCAGCTCGACACAGGGATTACGATGGGCTTTCTTT. This codes for CASSSTQGLRWAFF. Together with reference TRBV13 and TRBJ1-1, the CDR3 gives the full variable domain: AAGVIQSPRHLIKEKRETATLKCYPIPRHDTVYWYQQGPGQDPQFLISFYEKMQSDKGSIPDRFSAQQFSDYHSELNMSSLELGDSALYFCASSSTQGLRWAFFGQGTRLTVV.

This clonotype has a single count. The CDR3 here is CASSPHETQVNTEAFF. CDR3 in DNA: TGTGCCAGCAGCCCACACGAAACACAGGTGAACACTGAAGCTTTCTTT. The V and J genes are TRBV4-2 and TRBJ1-1, with D tentatively TRBD1 (5 bases). Trimming took off 4 bases at V and 0 bases at J, with 15 bases between the two ends. The germline gives CDR1 LGHNA, CDR2 YNFKEQ. The CDR3 sequence is 16 residues long.